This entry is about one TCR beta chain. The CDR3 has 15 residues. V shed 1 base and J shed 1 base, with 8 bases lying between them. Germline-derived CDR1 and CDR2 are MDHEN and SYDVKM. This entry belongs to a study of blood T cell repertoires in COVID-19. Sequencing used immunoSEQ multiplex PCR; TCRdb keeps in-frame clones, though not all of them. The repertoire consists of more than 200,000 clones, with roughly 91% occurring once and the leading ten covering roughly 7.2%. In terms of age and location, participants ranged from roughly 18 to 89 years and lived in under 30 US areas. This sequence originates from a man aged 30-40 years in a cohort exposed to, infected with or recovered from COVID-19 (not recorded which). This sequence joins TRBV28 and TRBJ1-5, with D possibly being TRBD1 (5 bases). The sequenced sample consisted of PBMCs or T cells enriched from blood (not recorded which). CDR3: CASSLYGGSNQPQHF. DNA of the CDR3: TGTGCCAGCAGTTTATACGGGGGAAGCAATCAGCCCCAGCATTTT.